This T cell receptor beta chain was sequenced in a study of regulatory T cells in long-lasting Graves disease. Time point noted: newly diagnosed GD, antithyroid drugs for less than 3 months. The TCR library was made from RNA extracted from PBMCs. V lost 1 base and J lost 4, with 16 bases in between. Germline V gene lookup returns CDR1 LGHDT and CDR2 YNNKEL (reference sequence). The CDR3 loop spans 16 amino acids. Construction of TCR beta libraries relied on iRepertoire HTBI primers and on Arm-PCR targeting CDR3 regions. TCRdb analysed the multiplex PCR reads with MiXCR anew, one entry per CDR3 protein. The sample includes approximately 460,000 distinct CDR3 sequences, roughly 17% of them seen just once. These data also featured in a second study, about T cells in Graves' hyperthyroidism and ophthalmopathy. That work adds: The patients, who ranged from 18 to 65 in age, presented with newly diagnosed hyperthyroidism lasting under 2 months.

The material was peripheral blood mononuclear cells (PBMCs), obtained at new diagnosis, from a patient treated with antithyroid drugs. The chain joins TRBV3-1 to TRBJ1-2; weak D call: TRBD1 (6 bases). This TCR came from a woman under 40 with Graves disease. In DNA form, the CDR3 reads TGTGCCAGCAGCCAAGTGGTCAGGGCAGGGGCCTATGGCTACACCTTC. Amino acid sequence: CASSQVVRAGAYGYTF.